This T cell receptor beta chain was identified in a study of cytotoxic CD8 clonotypes in ibrutinib-treated CLL. On the study more broadly: Included were 11 relapsed/refractory and 15 treatment-naive patients, of whom about 18 were IGHV unmutated. It was after a median about 12 months of treatment, range 6 to 36, that response samples were taken.

Investigators sourced about 2 micrograms of genomic DNA from cryopreserved PBMCs for TCR beta libraries. V lost 1 base, J lost 9 bases, and 6 bases stayed unmatched. CDR1 MGHRA and CDR2 YSYEKL come from the germline V gene. The CDR3 covers 16 residues. Libraries were prepared by immunoSEQ multiplex PCR; TCRdb keeps only in-frame clonotypes and omits some of them. The sample holds 140,000 or so clones, over 60% seen once. Sample: PBMCs, taken after 12 months of ibrutinib treatment. The sequence was obtained from a human donor with chronic lymphocytic leukemia. V usage is TRBV4-1 and J usage is TRBJ2-1; 13 bases fit TRBD2. CDR3 residues: CASSQGTSGRGLEQFF. DNA for the CDR3: TGCGCCAGCAGCCAAGGGACTAGCGGGAGAGGGCTTGAGCAGTTCTTC.